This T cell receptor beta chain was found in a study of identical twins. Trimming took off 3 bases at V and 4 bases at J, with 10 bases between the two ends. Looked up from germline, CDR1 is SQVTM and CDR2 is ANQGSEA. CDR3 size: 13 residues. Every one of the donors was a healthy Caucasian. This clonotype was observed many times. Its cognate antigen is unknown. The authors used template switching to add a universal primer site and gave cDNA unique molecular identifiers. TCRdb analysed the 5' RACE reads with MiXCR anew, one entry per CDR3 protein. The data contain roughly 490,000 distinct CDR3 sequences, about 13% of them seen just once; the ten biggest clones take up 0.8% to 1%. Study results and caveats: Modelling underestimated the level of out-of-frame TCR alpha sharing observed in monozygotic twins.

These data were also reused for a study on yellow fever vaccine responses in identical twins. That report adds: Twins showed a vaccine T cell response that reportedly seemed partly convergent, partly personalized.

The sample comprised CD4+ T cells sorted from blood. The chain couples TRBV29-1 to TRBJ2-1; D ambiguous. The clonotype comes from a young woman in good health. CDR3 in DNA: TGCAGCGTTGATATGGCCGTTTACAATGAGCAGTTCTTC. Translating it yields CSVDMAVYNEQFF.